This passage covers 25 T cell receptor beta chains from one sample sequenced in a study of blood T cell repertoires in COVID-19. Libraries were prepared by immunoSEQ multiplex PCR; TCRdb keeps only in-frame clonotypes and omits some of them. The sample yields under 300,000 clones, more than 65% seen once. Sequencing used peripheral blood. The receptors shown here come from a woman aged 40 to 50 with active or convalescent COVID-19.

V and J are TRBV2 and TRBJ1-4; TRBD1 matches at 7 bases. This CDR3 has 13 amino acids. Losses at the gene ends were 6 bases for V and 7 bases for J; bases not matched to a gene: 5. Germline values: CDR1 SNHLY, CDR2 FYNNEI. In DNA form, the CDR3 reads TGTGCCAGCAGGGGGACAGTGCTTGAAAAACTGTTTTTT. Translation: CASRGTVLEKLFF.

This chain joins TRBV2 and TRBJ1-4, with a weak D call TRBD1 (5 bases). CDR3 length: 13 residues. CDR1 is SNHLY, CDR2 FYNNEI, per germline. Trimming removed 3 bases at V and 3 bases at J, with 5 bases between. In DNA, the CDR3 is TGTGCCAGCAGTGAGACAGCTAATGAAAAACTGTTTTTT. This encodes CASSETANEKLFF.

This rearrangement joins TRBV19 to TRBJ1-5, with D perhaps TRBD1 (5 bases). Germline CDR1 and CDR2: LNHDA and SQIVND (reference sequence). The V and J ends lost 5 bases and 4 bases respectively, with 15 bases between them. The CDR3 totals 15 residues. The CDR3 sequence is CASSSAGLGNQPQHF. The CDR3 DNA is TGTGCCAGTAGTTCGGCAGGGCTAGGAAATCAGCCCCAGCATTTT.

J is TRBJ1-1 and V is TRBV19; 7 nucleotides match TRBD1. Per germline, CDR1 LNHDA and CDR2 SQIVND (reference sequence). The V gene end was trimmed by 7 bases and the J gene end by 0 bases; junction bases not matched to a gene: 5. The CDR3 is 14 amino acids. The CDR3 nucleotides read TGTGCCAGTAAATCGGGACAGATGAACACTGAAGCTTTCTTT. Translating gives CASKSGQMNTEAFF.

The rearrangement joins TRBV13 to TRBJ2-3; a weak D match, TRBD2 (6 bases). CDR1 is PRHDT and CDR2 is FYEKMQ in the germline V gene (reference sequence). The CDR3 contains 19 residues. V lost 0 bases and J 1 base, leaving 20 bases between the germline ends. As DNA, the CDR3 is TGTGCCAGCAGCTTAGGCGCCTCGGGAACGGGGGAGCGCACAGATACGCAGTATTTT. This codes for CASSLGASGTGERTDTQYF.

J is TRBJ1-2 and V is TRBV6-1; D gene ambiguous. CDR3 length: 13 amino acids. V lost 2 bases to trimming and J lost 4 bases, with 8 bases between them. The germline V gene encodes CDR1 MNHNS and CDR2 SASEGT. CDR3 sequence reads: CASSELQSYGYTF. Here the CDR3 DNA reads TGTGCCAGCAGTGAACTACAGTCCTATGGCTACACCTTC.

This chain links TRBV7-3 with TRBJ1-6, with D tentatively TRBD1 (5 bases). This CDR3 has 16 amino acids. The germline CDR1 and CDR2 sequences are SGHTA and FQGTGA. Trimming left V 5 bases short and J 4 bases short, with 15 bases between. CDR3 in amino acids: CASSQRGREYNSPLHF. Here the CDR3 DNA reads TGTGCCAGCAGCCAACGAGGCAGGGAATATAATTCACCCCTCCACTTT.

CDR3 region: CASSLGRGNYGYTF. The CDR3 nucleotides are TGTGCCAGCAGCTTAGGCAGGGGTAACTATGGCTACACCTTC. The V and J genes are TRBV11-2 and TRBJ1-2, with D maybe TRBD1 (6 bases). Germline V gene sequence: CDR1 SGHAT, CDR2 FQNNGV. The CDR3 runs to 14 residues. V was shortened by 1 base and J by 1 base, with 7 bases between the two germline ends.

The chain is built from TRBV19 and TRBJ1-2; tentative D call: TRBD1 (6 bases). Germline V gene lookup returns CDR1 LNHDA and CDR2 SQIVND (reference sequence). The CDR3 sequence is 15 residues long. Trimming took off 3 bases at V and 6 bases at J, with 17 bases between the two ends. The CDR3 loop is CASSINSGGRDGYTF. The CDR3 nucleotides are TGTGCCAGTAGTATTAATTCTGGGGGCCGGGATGGCTACACCTTC.

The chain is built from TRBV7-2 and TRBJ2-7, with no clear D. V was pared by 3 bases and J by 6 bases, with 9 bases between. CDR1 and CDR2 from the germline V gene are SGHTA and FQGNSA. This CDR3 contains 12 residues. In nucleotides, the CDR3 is TGTGCCAGCAGCTTCTCCTCGGGCGAGCAGTACTTC. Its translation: CASSFSSGEQYF.

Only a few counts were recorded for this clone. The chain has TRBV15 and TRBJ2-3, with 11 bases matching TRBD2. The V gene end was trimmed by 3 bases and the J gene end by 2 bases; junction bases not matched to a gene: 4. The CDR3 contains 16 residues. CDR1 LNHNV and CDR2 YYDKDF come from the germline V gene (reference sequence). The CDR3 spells CATSSLAGGDTDTQYF. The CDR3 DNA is TGTGCCACCAGCAGCTTAGCGGGGGGGGACACAGATACGCAGTATTTT. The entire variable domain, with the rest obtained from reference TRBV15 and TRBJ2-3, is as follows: DAMVIQNPRYQVTQFGKPVTLSCSQTLNHNVMYWYQQKSSQAPKLLFHYYDKDFNNEADTPDNFQSRRPNTSFCFLDIRSPGLGDTAMYLCATSSLAGGDTDTQYFGPGTRLTVL.

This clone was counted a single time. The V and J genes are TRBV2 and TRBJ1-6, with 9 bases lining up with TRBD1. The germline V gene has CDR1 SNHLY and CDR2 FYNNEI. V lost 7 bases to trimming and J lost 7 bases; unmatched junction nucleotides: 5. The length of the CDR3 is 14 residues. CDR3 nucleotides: TGTGCCAGCAACCCTGGGACAGGGAATTCACCCCTCCACTTT. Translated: CASNPGTGNSPLHF. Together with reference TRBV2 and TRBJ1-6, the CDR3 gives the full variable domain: EPEVTQTPSHQVTQMGQEVILRCVPISNHLYFYWYRQILGQKVEFLVSFYNNEISEKSEIFDDQFSVERPDGSNFTLKIRSTKLEDSAMYFCASNPGTGNSPLHFGNGTRLTVT.

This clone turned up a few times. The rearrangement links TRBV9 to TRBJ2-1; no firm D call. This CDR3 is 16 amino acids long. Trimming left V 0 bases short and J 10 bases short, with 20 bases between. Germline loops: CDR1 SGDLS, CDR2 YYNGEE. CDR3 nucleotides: TGTGCCAGCAGCGTAGAACCCAGCATGAGGTATGGGGAGCAGTTCTTC. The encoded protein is CASSVEPSMRYGEQFF.

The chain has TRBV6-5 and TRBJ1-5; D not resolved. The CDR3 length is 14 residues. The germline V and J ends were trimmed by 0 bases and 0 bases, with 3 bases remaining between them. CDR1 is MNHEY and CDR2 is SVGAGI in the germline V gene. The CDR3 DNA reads TGTGCCAGCAGTTACTCTTATAGCAATCAGCCCCAGCATTTT. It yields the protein CASSYSYSNQPQHF.

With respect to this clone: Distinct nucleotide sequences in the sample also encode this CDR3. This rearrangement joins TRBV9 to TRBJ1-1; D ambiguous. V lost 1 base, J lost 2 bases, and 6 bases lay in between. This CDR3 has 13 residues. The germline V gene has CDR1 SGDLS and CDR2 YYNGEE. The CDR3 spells CASSVTGNTEAFF. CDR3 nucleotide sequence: TGTGCCAGCAGCGTAACGGGAAACACTGAAGCTTTCTTT.

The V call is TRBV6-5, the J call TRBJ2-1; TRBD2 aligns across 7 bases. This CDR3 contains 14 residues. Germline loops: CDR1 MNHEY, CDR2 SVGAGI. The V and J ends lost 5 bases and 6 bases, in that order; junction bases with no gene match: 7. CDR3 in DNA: TGTGCCAGCAGTCGCGTGACTAGCAGCAATGAGCAGTTCTTC. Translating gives CASSRVTSSNEQFF.

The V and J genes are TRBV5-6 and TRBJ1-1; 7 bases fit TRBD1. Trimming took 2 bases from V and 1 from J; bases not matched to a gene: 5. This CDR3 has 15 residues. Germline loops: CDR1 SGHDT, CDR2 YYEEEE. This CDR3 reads CASSLHTGENTEAFF. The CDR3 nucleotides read TGTGCCAGCAGCTTACACACAGGGGAGAACACTGAAGCTTTCTTT.

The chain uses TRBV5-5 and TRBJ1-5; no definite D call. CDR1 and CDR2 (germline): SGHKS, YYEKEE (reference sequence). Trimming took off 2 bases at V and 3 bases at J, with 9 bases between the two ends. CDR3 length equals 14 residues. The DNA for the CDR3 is TGTGCCAGCAGCTTAGTTAGTTTCAATCAGCCCCAGCATTTT. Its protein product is CASSLVSFNQPQHF.

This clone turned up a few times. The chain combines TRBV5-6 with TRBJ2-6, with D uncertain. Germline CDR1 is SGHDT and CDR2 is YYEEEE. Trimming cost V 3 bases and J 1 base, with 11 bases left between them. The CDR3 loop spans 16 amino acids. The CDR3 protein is CASSSLQVSGANVLTF. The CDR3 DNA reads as TGTGCCAGCAGCTCCCTCCAGGTATCTGGGGCCAACGTCCTGACTTTC.

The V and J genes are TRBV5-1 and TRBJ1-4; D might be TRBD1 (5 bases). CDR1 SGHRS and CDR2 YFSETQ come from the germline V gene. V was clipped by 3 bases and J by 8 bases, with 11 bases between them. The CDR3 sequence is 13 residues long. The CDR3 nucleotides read TGCGCCAGCAGCTCGGGACTAAACGAAAAACTGTTTTTT. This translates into CASSSGLNEKLFF.

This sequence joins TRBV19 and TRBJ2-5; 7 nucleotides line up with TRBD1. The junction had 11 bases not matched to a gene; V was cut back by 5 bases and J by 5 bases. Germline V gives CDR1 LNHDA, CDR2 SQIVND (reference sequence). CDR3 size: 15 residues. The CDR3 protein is CASSSVQGVWETQYF. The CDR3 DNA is TGTGCCAGTAGTTCTGTCCAGGGGGTCTGGGAGACCCAGTACTTC. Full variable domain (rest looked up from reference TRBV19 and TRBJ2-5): DGGITQSPKYLFRKEGQNVTLSCEQNLNHDAMYWYRQDPGQGLRLIYYSQIVNDFQKGDIAEGYSVSREKKESFPLTVTSAQKNPTAFYLCASSSVQGVWETQYFGPGTRLLVL.

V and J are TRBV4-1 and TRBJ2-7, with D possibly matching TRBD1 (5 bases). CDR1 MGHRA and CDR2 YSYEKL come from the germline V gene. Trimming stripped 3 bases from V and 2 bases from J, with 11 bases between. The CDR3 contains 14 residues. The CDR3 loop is CASSQSQGPYEQYF. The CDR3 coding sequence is TGCGCCAGCAGCCAGTCCCAGGGTCCCTACGAGCAGTACTTC.

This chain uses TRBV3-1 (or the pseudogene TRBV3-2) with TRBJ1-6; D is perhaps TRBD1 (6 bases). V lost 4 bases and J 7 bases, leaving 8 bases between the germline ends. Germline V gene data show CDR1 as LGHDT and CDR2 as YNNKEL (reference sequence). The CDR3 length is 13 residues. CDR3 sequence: CASSPQGNSPLHF. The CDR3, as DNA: TGTGCCAGCAGCCCCCAGGGGAATTCACCCCTCCACTTT.

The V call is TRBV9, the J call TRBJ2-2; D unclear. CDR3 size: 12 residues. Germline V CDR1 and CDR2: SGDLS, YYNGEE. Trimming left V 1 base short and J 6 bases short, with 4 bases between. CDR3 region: CASSVSAGELFF. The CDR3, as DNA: TGTGCCAGCAGCGTATCGGCCGGGGAGCTGTTTTTT.

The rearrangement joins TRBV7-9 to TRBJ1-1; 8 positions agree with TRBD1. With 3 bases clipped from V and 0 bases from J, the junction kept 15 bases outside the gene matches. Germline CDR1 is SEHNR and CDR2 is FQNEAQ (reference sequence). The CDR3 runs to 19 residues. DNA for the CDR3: TGTGCCAGCAGCTTCGTTTGGCCTTCAGGGGGCGTTATGAACACTGAAGCTTTCTTT. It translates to CASSFVWPSGGVMNTEAFF.